This T cell receptor beta chain was recovered during a study of T cells in localized non-small cell lung cancer. Study conclusions and caveats: Sequencing covered just one tumor region, so heterogeneity cannot be ruled out. The greatest T cell clonality was found in uninvolved adjacent lung (higher than in tumor). Across samples, adjacent lung featured a median roughly 60 of the top 100 tumor clones.

This clone was observed a handful of times. Antigen unknown. Clones were sequenced by immunoSEQ multiplex PCR, and TCRdb holds only the in-frame ones, with some missing. In the table there are 2,500 or so clones, 25% of which are singletons. V trimming: 3 bases; J trimming: 11 bases; junction bases outside the gene matches: 9. The CDR3 contains 14 residues. Germline CDR1 is SGHNT and CDR2 is YENEEA. The sample consisted of lung tumor tissue, taken before any cancer treatment. The TCR originated in a woman aged 40-70 years with stage I lung adenocarcinoma. The rearrangement uses TRBV11-3 and TRBJ1-1, with 10 bases lining up with TRBD1. CDR3: CASSFGTGVDRAFF. The CDR3, as DNA: TGTGCCAGCAGCTTTGGGACAGGGGTGGATCGGGCTTTCTTT.